The T cell receptor beta chain under discussion was sequenced for a study of shared clonotypes between healthy human individuals. Study-wide background: With ages of 18 to 49, the donors were a couple of women and three men. Notes on the study in general: Clonotypes shared by all four donors outscored non-shared clonotypes in generation probability.

TCRdb keeps only in-frame clones here, not all; method: immunoSEQ multiplex PCR. In the table there are approximately 530,000 clones, 90% to 96% of which are singletons. Germline CDR1 reads LNHDA; CDR2 reads SQIVND (reference sequence). The V and J ends lost 4 bases and 5 bases, in that order; junction bases with no gene match: 7. CDR3 length: 14 amino acids. Concerning this clone itself: No antigen is known for it.

Sequenced sample: naive CD4+ T cells sorted from blood. Documented subset: CD45RA+ positively selected. The clonotype comes from a woman in her twenties or thirties in good health. This rearrangement joins TRBV19 to TRBJ2-5, with TRBD1 matching over 7 bases. Here the CDR3 DNA reads TGTGCCAGTAGTACCCAGGGGGTTCGGGAGACCCAGTACTTC. Encoded protein: CASSTQGVRETQYF.